This T cell receptor beta chain is drawn from a study of blood T cell repertoires in COVID-19. Profiled with immunoSEQ multiplex PCR; TCRdb holds only in-frame clones, not every one. The sample carries roughly 250,000 clones, around 87% recorded once. Germline V gene sequence: CDR1 MDHEN, CDR2 SYDVKM. Trimming stripped 2 bases from V and 1 base from J, with 12 bases between. The CDR3 runs 15 residues. The chain has TRBV28 and TRBJ2-7; D remains unclear. The clonotype originates from a woman between 45 and 65 years old with acute or convalescent COVID-19. What was sequenced was peripheral blood. Here the CDR3 DNA reads TGTGCCAGCAGTTTAAAATCGGTCTATTCCTACGAGCAGTACTTC. It yields the protein CASSLKSVYSYEQYF.